This is a list of T cell receptor beta chains from one sample in a study of blood T cells in healthy people across ages. TCRdb itself ran the 5' RACE reads through MiXCR, one entry per CDR3 protein. The sample includes 790,000 or so distinct CDR3 sequences, roughly 50% seen only once; the top ten take roughly 24%. Material: blood. The origin of the receptors is a man aged 35-49 years in good health. The CDR3 runs from the conserved cysteine through the conserved F or W. D genes are given only for firm matches. Only part of the rows carry a size: once, few, many, or a class if the clone is expanded.

j_call d_call clone_size v_call cdr3_nt cdr3_aa
TRBJ2-1 - - TRBV28 TGTGCCAGCAGTTTGTGGACCGGACTTGGGGAGAATGAGCAGTTCTTC CASSLWTGLGENEQFF
TRBJ1-4 TRBD1 - TRBV18 TGTGCCAGCTCACTCCGACAGGGGGCAACTAATGAAAAACTGTTTTTT CASSLRQGATNEKLFF
TRBJ2-4 - - TRBV6-5 TGTGCCAGCAGTGACACAATAGCCAAAAACATTCAGTACTTC CASSDTIAKNIQYF
TRBJ2-3 TRBD1 - TRBV24-1 TGTGCCACCAGTGATCCGCCCGGGACAGGGGGCGTAGATACGCAGTATTTT CATSDPPGTGGVDTQYF
TRBJ2-7 TRBD2 - TRBV29-1 TGCAGCGTTGAACTGGCGGGAGAAAGGTCCTACGAGCAGTACTTC CSVELAGERSYEQYF
TRBJ2-5 - - TRBV9 TGTGCCAGCAGCGTAGCTTCGGGTTCCTGGGAGACCCAGTACTTC CASSVASGSWETQYF
TRBJ1-2 - - TRBV28 TGTGCCAGCATTTCTCATCTCTATGGCTACACCTTC CASISHLYGYTF
TRBJ1-6 - - TRBV5-6 TGTGCCAGCAGCTTGGAACAACGTCTTGATTCACCCCTCCACTTT CASSLEQRLDSPLHF
TRBJ2-5 - few TRBV6-5 TGTGCCAGCAGTCCTGCCGGACTGCTAGAAGAGACCCAGTACTTC CASSPAGLLEETQYF
TRBJ1-1 - - TRBV2 TGTGCCAGCAGTGCCTTATCGGTGAACACTGAAGCTTTCTTT CASSALSVNTEAFF
TRBJ2-1 TRBD1 few TRBV27 TGTGCCAGCAGTCCGGGGACAGGGGGGAACTACAATGAGCAGTTCTTC CASSPGTGGNYNEQFF
TRBJ2-6 - many TRBV7-3 TGTGCCAGCAGCGCCCCTGGGGCCAACGTCCTGACTTTC CASSAPGANVLTF
TRBJ2-7 - few TRBV18 TGTGCCAGCTCCACGTCGGGCGGGGCCTACGAGCAGTACTTC CASSTSGGAYEQYF
TRBJ2-5 - few TRBV6-5 TGTGCCAGCAGTTACTCGGCGGTTAAAGAGACCCAGTACTTC CASSYSAVKETQYF
TRBJ2-3 - - TRBV6-5 TGTGCCAGCAGTTACTCGGGGGTGGGGACCACAGATACGCAGTATTTT CASSYSGVGTTDTQYF
TRBJ2-3 - few TRBV5-1 TGCGCCAGCAGCTTCCTAGCCGGAGATACGCAGTATTTT CASSFLAGDTQYF
TRBJ2-7 - - TRBV12-5 TGTGCTAGTGGCTTGGGTCAGCTTCCCTCCAAGGACGAGCAGTACTTC CASGLGQLPSKDEQYF
TRBJ2-7 TRBD1 few TRBV27 TGTGCCAGCAGTTTACTCCCCACGACCGGGACAGGGAACGAGCAGTACTTC CASSLLPTTGTGNEQYF
TRBJ1-2 TRBD1 - TRBV12-5 TGTGCTAGTGGTTGGGACAGTCGAAGACTTAACTATGGCTACACCTTC CASGWDSRRLNYGYTF
TRBJ1-2 - - TRBV28 TGTGCCAGCAGCTCGGGCCAGGGACGTTGGTATGGCTACACCTTC CASSSGQGRWYGYTF
TRBJ2-5 TRBD2 - TRBV7-2 TGTGCCAGCAGCACTCTACAGCGGGGGCGAGTAGAGACCCAGTACTTC CASSTLQRGRVETQYF
TRBJ2-7 - - TRBV27 TGTGCCAGCAGCCTCCGTAGCGGAGCCTACGAGCAGTACTTC CASSLRSGAYEQYF
TRBJ1-2 TRBD1 - TRBV12-3/TRBV12-4 TGTGCCAGCAGTTCTGCCAGGGGGACTAACTATGGCTACACCTTC CASSSARGTNYGYTF
TRBJ2-5 - - TRBV7-9 TGTACCAGCAGCCCCGGGAGATACGGGCAGTACTTC CTSSPGRYGQYF
TRBJ2-5 - - TRBV11-3 TGTGCCAGCAGCATTACTATGGGGGGCCAAGAGACCCAGTACTTC CASSITMGGQETQYF
TRBJ2-7 TRBD2 - TRBV3-1 TGTGCCAGCACGTATTCGACAGTGTACACTAGCGGGAGAACCTACGAGCAGTACTTC CASTYSTVYTSGRTYEQYF
TRBJ1-6 TRBD1 - TRBV7-2 TGTGCCAGCAGCTTAAATCCAATGGGACAGGGAGTGCGAAATTCACCCCTCCACTTT CASSLNPMGQGVRNSPLHF
TRBJ1-5 - - TRBV7-9 TGTGCCAGCAGCTTAGCATCAGGGTATGGTAGCAATCAGCCCCAGCATTTT CASSLASGYGSNQPQHF
TRBJ1-1 - - TRBV29-1 TGCAGCGTTCGTAACACTGAAGCTTTCTTT CSVRNTEAFF
TRBJ2-5 TRBD2 - TRBV7-6 TGTGCCAGCAGCTTAAGAGCTCCGACTAGCGGGGGGCCTCCAGAGACCCAGTACTTC CASSLRAPTSGGPPETQYF
TRBJ2-6 - - TRBV19 TGTGCCAGTAGGATCAGGGAACATGGGGCCAACGTCCTGACTTTC CASRIREHGANVLTF
TRBJ2-6 - - TRBV28 TGTGCCAGCAGTTCCAACCAGATCTCTGGGGCCAACGTCCTGACTTTC CASSSNQISGANVLTF
TRBJ2-3 - - TRBV5-1 TGCGCCAGCAGCTACGGACAGCGCACAGATACGCAGTATTTT CASSYGQRTDTQYF
TRBJ2-1 - - TRBV7-6 TGTGCCAGCAGCTTAGTAGAAGGGTTAAGTTACGATGGGCAGTTCTTC CASSLVEGLSYDGQFF
TRBJ1-1 - - TRBV4-1 TGCGCCAGCAGCCAAGATAGTGTCTTAGCTTCTGGGACTGAAGCTTTCTTT CASSQDSVLASGTEAFF
TRBJ2-2 - - TRBV5-1 TGCGCCAGCAGCTTGTACTGGAACACCGGGGAGCTGTTTTTT CASSLYWNTGELFF
TRBJ2-7 - - TRBV27 TGTGCCAGCAGTAACGGCCCCTACGAGCAGTACTTC CASSNGPYEQYF
TRBJ2-7 - - TRBV7-2 TGTGCCAGCAGCTTAGCAGGGGCGAACTACAATGAGCAGTACTTC CASSLAGANYNEQYF
TRBJ2-7 TRBD2 few TRBV27 TGTGCCAGCAGTCCCGGGACTAGCGGGAGAAACGAGCAGTACTTC CASSPGTSGRNEQYF
TRBJ2-1 TRBD1 once TRBV12-5 TGTGCTAGTGGTCCGAACCGGGACAGGGGAGATGAGCAGTTCTTC CASGPNRDRGDEQFF
TRBJ2-5 - many TRBV5-1 TGCGCCAGCAGCTTGGTCCCCACGGCGGGGCAAGAGACCCAGTACTTC CASSLVPTAGQETQYF
TRBJ2-2 - - TRBV20-1 TGCAGTGGGGACACGAACACCGGGGAGCTGTTTTTT CSGDTNTGELFF
TRBJ2-7 - - TRBV9 TGTGCCAGCAGCGTAGGTCCCCCCGATGAGCAGTACTTC CASSVGPPDEQYF
TRBJ2-7 TRBD2 few TRBV20-1 TGCAGTGCTAGAGATAGCGGGAGCGTATACGAGCAGTACTTC CSARDSGSVYEQYF
TRBJ1-5 TRBD1 - TRBV2 TGTGCCAGCGGGACAGGTAGGGATCAGCCCCAGCATTTT CASGTGRDQPQHF
TRBJ1-2 - - TRBV7-9 TGTGCCAGCAGCTTACAGCGGAACGTCCCCGGCGGCTACACCTTC CASSLQRNVPGGYTF
TRBJ2-1 - few TRBV7-3 TGTGCCAGCAGCTTAAGCCCCCAGTCAAGGTTAGGCGCCAATGAGCAGTTCTTC CASSLSPQSRLGANEQFF
TRBJ2-7 TRBD1 few TRBV28 TGTGCCAGCAGTCTATCAGGGACAGGGCCCCAGTACTTC CASSLSGTGPQYF
TRBJ2-1 TRBD2 - TRBV20-1 TGCAGTGCCCAGGATTTGCGGGGGGCGGGGGATGAGCAGTTCTTC CSAQDLRGAGDEQFF
TRBJ1-2 - - TRBV7-9 TGTGCCAGCAGCTCGCCGGGACATGTTAACTATGGCTACACCTTC CASSSPGHVNYGYTF
TRBJ1-4 - - TRBV28 TGTGCCAGCAGCCCACCGACAGGAGCAGATGAAAAACTGTTTTTT CASSPPTGADEKLFF
TRBJ2-5 TRBD2 - TRBV7-9 TGTGCCAGCAGCTTCCTAGCGGGGGGAGAGACCCAGTACTTC CASSFLAGGETQYF
TRBJ2-6 - few TRBV24-1 TGTGCCACCAGTGCCGGAAGAATCTCTGGGGCCAACGTCCTGACTTTC CATSAGRISGANVLTF
TRBJ2-5 - - TRBV6-5 TGTGCCAGCAGATCTCCGGGTCCGTGGGAGACCCAGTACTTC CASRSPGPWETQYF
TRBJ2-3 TRBD2 few TRBV6-2/TRBV6-3 TGTGCCAGCAGTTACTCCCTCTCCGGACTAGCGGGAGATTCAGATACGCAGTATTTT CASSYSLSGLAGDSDTQYF
TRBJ2-7 TRBD2 - TRBV6-1 TGTGCCAGCAGTGCTCCCTCTAGCGGGAGCCCCTACGAGCAGTACTTT CASSAPSSGSPYEQYF
TRBJ2-2 - once TRBV20-1 TGCAGTGCTAGATCCCCCCGTGGGCTAGCTGTCACCGGGGAGCTGTTTTTT CSARSPRGLAVTGELFF
TRBJ1-5 - - TRBV7-2 TGTGCCAGCAGCCAACAGGGACACCAGCCCCAGCATTTT CASSQQGHQPQHF
TRBJ1-1 TRBD1 few TRBV10-3 TGTGCCATCAGTGTTATGGGGACAGAGGCCTCCATACAGAACATGAACACTGAAGCTTTCTTT CAISVMGTEASIQNMNTEAFF
TRBJ2-1 - - TRBV12-5 TGTGCTAGTGGTTTGGTCGCCGTTGGTGAGCAGTTCTTC CASGLVAVGEQFF